These T cell receptor beta chains were read from a single sample in a study of blood T cell repertoires in COVID-19. TCRdb keeps only in-frame clones here, not all; method: immunoSEQ multiplex PCR. Of some 48,000 clones detected, 90% appear once; the ten largest clones hold 4.5% to 5.5%. Sequencing input: peripheral blood. These receptors came from a man aged 65 to 85 with acute or convalescent COVID-19. CDR3s include the opening cysteine and the closing phenylalanine or tryptophan. D genes are given only for firm matches. For some rows the clone size is stated as once, few or many, or as a class when expanded; others skip it.

abundance	d_gene	v_gene	j_gene	CDR3aa	CDR3nt
-	TRBD1	TRBV6-2/TRBV6-3	TRBJ1-1	CASSYRGLMNTEAFF	TGTGCCAGCAGTTACAGGGGGCTCATGAACACTGAAGCTTTCTTT
-	-	TRBV6-5	TRBJ1-6	CASSYRQVGNSPLHF	TGTGCCAGCAGTTATCGGCAGGTTGGGAATTCACCCCTCCACTTT
-	-	TRBV28	TRBJ2-7	CASSPGFLADIPYEQYF	TGTGCCAGCAGTCCCGGCTTTTTGGCGGACATTCCCTACGAGCAGTACTTC
-	-	TRBV18	TRBJ1-4	CASSPRSGSGEKLFF	TGTGCCAGCTCACCACGTTCAGGGTCAGGTGAAAAACTGTTTTTT
-	-	TRBV19	TRBJ2-3	CASTPGRGSTDTQYF	TGTGCCAGTACCCCGGGGAGGGGGAGCACAGATACGCAGTATTTT
-	-	TRBV14	TRBJ2-1	CASSHAYNEQFF	TGTGCCAGCAGCCACGCGTACAATGAGCAGTTCTTC
once	-	TRBV7-2	TRBJ1-3	CASSLVGRTFGNTIYF	TGTGCCAGCAGCTTAGTTGGGAGGACATTTGGAAACACCATATATTTT
-	-	TRBV7-8	TRBJ1-2	CASSLAGQSYGYTF	TGTGCCAGCAGCTTAGCTGGACAAAGCTATGGCTACACCTTC
-	-	TRBV7-2	TRBJ1-4	CASSLAPGRRAGLLGKLFF	TGTGCCAGCAGCTTAGCTCCGGGCAGGCGTGCAGGGCTTTTAGGAAAACTGTTTTTT
-	TRBD1	TRBV27	TRBJ1-5	CASSGDRGSNQPQHF	TGTGCCAGCAGTGGGGACAGGGGAAGCAATCAGCCCCAGCATTTT
-	TRBD1	TRBV6-2/TRBV6-3	TRBJ1-6	CASSYSRDNRGSPLHF	TGTGCCAGCAGTTACTCCCGGGACAACAGGGGTTCACCCCTCCACTTT